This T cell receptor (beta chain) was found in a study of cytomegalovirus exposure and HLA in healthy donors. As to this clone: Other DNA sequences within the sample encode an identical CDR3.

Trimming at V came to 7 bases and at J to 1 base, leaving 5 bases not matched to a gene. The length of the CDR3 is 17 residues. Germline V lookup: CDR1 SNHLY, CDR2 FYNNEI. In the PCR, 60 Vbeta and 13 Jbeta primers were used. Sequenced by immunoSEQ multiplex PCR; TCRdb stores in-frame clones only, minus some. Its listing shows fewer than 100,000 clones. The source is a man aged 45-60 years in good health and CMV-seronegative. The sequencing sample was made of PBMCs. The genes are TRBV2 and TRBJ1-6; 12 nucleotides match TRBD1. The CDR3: CASTGTGGESYNSPLHF. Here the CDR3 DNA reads TGTGCCAGCACAGGGACAGGGGGCGAATCCTATAATTCACCCCTCCACTTT.